The sample holds many counts of the clone carrying this T cell receptor beta chain. Through template switching, a universal primer site was introduced, and the cDNA contained unique molecular identifiers. Using its own MiXCR run on the 5' RACE reads, TCRdb lists one record per CDR3 protein. The sample records fewer than 800,000 distinct CDR3 sequences, under 8.5% being singletons. The data originate from a study of identical twins. The donor group consisted entirely of healthy Caucasians. The CDR3 runs to 12 residues. Deletions cut 7 bases from V and 5 bases from J, with 15 bases between. The V gene's germline CDR1 is SQVTM and CDR2 ANQGSEA. The same data also went into a second study, on yellow fever vaccine responses in identical twins. That investigation notes: Twins reportedly appeared to share part of their vaccine T cell response while keeping part individual.

The chain is built from TRBV29-1 and TRBJ2-7; D possibly matches TRBD1 or TRBD2 (5 bases each). The sequencing sample was made of PBMCs. The clonotype originates from a woman aged 18-29 years in good health. The CDR3: CSAESGTNEQYF. The CDR3 DNA is TGCAGCGCCGAAAGTGGGACGAACGAGCAGTACTTC.